The 17 T cell receptor beta chains below come from one sample, sequenced in a study of T cell repertoires in cytomegalovirus infection. TCRdb ran MiXCR on the reads and lists one entry per CDR3 protein. This table holds approximately 500,000 distinct CDR3 sequences, 16% found once. Sequencing was performed on CD8+ T cells from PBMCs. The receptors were sampled from a human donor in good health (CMV status not recorded). Some clones in this sample may be carry-over from other donors' samples.

The rearrangement uses TRBV9 and TRBJ2-5, with D perhaps given as TRBD1 or TRBD2 (7 bases each). The length of the CDR3 is 18 residues. V dropped 6 bases and J dropped 5 bases, with 29 bases sitting between them. CDR1 and CDR2 (germline): SGDLS, YYNGEE. The CDR3 reads CASKATGFSPGLRETQYF. The CDR3, as DNA: TGTGCCAGCAAAGCGACAGGGTTTAGTCCGGGACTAAGGGAGACCCAGTACTTC.

At least ten counts were recorded for this clonotype. This rearrangement joins TRBV27 to TRBJ1-1; D unresolved. CDR3 length equals 14 residues. V lost 4 bases, J lost 6 bases, and 15 bases lay in between. CDR1 and CDR2 (germline): MNHEY, SMNVEV (reference sequence). This CDR3 is CASSWGGMGAEAFF. The CDR3 nucleotides read TGTGCCAGCAGTTGGGGAGGGATGGGAGCTGAAGCTTTCTTT.

This clonotype was detected a few times. CDR3 coding DNA: TGTGCCAGCACCCTAGGGTTTGAGCAGTTCTTC. This codes for CASTLGFEQFF. The rearrangement links TRBV12-3 or TRBV12-4 to TRBJ2-1, with D hard to call. The CDR3 is made up of 11 amino acids. Trimming took 7 bases from V and 9 from J, leaving 10 bases between them.

Of note for this clonotype: This clone may be a read error of a much larger clone one base away. The chain joins TRBV10-3 to TRBJ2-7; D remains ambiguous. The CDR3 loop spans 15 amino acids. Trimming shortened V by 0 bases and J by 1 base, and 10 bases separated the two germline ends. Germline CDR1 ENHRY, CDR2 SYGVKD. The CDR3 is CAISESSRFSYEQYF. CDR3 sequence (DNA): TGTGCCATCAGTGAGTCTAGCAGGTTTTCCTACGAGCAGTACTTC.

This chain links TRBV6-5 with TRBJ1-1; D is uncertain. Trimming took 3 bases from V and 2 from J, leaving 13 bases between them. The CDR3 is 15 residues long. The germline V gene encodes CDR1 MNHEY and CDR2 SVGAGI. In DNA form, the CDR3 reads TGTGCCAGCAGTTATAACCCGGACGGAAACACTGAAGCTTTCTTT. It specifies CASSYNPDGNTEAFF.

J is TRBJ2-7 and V is TRBV5-6; D may correspond to TRBD1 or TRBD2 (5 bases each). V lost 4 bases, J lost 1 base, and 9 bases lay in between. CDR3 size: 13 residues. From germline, CDR1 is SGHDT and CDR2 YYEEEE. CDR3 protein: CASSGDGSYEQYF. CDR3 sequence (DNA): TGTGCCAGCAGCGGGGACGGATCCTACGAGCAGTACTTC.

This clonotype was seen only a few times. The chain uses TRBV10-1 and TRBJ2-5; the D is unclear. Germline CDR1 is WNHNN and CDR2 is SYGVQD (reference sequence). V was clipped by 6 bases and J by 7 bases, with 3 bases between them. The CDR3 runs to 9 residues. The CDR3: CASRRTQYF. As DNA, the CDR3 is TGCGCCAGCAGAAGGACCCAGTACTTC.

In its sample, this clonotype was seen a few times. The chain carries TRBV18 and TRBJ1-1; no reliable D call. CDR1 KGHSH and CDR2 LQKENI come from the germline V gene. The CDR3 sequence is 11 residues long. V was trimmed by 4 bases and J by 7 bases, leaving 7 bases between them. The CDR3 bases are TGTGCCAGCTCACTTGGGAATGAAGCTTTCTTT. Translated, it gives CASSLGNEAFF.

This clonotype was observed a few times. V gene TRBV29-1 combines with J gene TRBJ1-2; no clear D gene. This CDR3 contains 11 residues. Germline V CDR1 and CDR2: SQVTM, ANQGSEA. Between the trimmed V and J ends, which lost 1 base and 8 bases, there was a span of 8 bases. CDR3 residues: CSVEGRGGYTF. CDR3 DNA sequence: TGCAGCGTTGAAGGACGAGGAGGCTACACCTTC.

This clonotype was detected many times. The J gene is TRBJ2-2, the V gene TRBV7-8; D might be TRBD1 (5 bases). The germline V and J ends were trimmed by 5 bases and 4 bases, with 17 bases remaining between them. The CDR3 sequence is 16 residues long. CDR1 and CDR2 from the germline V gene are SGHVS and FQNEAQ. CDR3 region: CASSPPGLSGTGELFF. For the CDR3, the DNA is TGTGCCAGCAGCCCACCAGGGCTCTCGGGCACCGGGGAGCTGTTTTTT.

A word on this clonotype: At one of its ends the junction is not consistent with the germline gene, which may arise from a read error. The rearrangement uses TRBV7-3 and TRBJ2-2, with TRBD2 as a possible D gene (6 bases). The CDR3 spans 15 residues. The germline V gene has CDR1 SGHTA and CDR2 FQGTGA. DNA of the CDR3: TGTGCCAGCAGCTCCGTAGCGGCCCTTACCGGGGTGCTGTTTTTT. Translation gives CASSSVAALTGVLFF.

This clonotype was observed at least ten times. This sequence joins TRBV7-3 and TRBJ1-1; possible D gene TRBD1, 6 bases. The CDR3 is 12 amino acids. Germline V gene lookup returns CDR1 SGHTA and CDR2 FQGTGA. V lost 5 bases to trimming and J lost 5 bases, with 9 bases between them. The CDR3 loop reads CASSQQGTEAFF. Written as DNA, the CDR3 is TGTGCCAGCAGCCAACAGGGTACTGAAGCTTTCTTT.

The CDR3 region has the DNA TGTGCCAGCAGTCAGACAGGGGCAGACGAGCAGTACTTC. Encoded protein: CASSQTGADEQYF. The V call is TRBV28, the J call TRBJ2-7, with 8 bases lining up with TRBD1. Germline loops: CDR1 MDHEN, CDR2 SYDVKM. V lost 5 bases, J lost 5 bases, and 5 bases stayed unmatched. CDR3 length equals 13 residues.

CDR3 sequence reads: CASSLDYTQYF. CDR3 DNA: TGTGCCAGCAGCCTAGACTATACGCAGTATTTT. The chain links TRBV28 to TRBJ2-3; D not resolved. From germline, CDR1 is MDHEN and CDR2 SYDVKM. This CDR3 region has 11 residues. V shed 6 bases and J shed 7 bases, with 8 bases lying between them.

This clonotype was counted at least ten times. The chain links TRBV11-2 to TRBJ1-2; 9 nucleotides align to TRBD1. Germline-derived CDR1 and CDR2 are SGHAT and FQNNGV. V was pared by 4 bases and J by 8 bases, with 26 bases of the junction left unmatched. This CDR3 has 20 residues. The CDR3 reads CASSSPSDRLRDTGGGGYTF. As DNA, the CDR3 is TGTGCCAGCAGCTCCCCCTCCGATCGACTGCGCGATACAGGGGGCGGCGGCTACACCTTC.

This clonotype was seen a handful of times. The chain has TRBV6-5 and TRBJ1-6; D unresolved. Per the germline V gene, CDR1 is MNHEY and CDR2 is SVGAGI. V was pared by 4 bases and J by 7 bases, with 14 bases between. The CDR3 contains 15 residues. The CDR3 DNA reads as TGTGCCAGCAGTTCCTGGAATGCAGCCAATTCACCCCTCCACTTT. Translating gives CASSSWNAANSPLHF.

The chain combines TRBV2 with TRBJ1-1; the D gene is possibly TRBD1 (6 bases). V lost 6 bases and J 0 bases, leaving 8 bases between the germline ends. In germline, CDR1 is SNHLY, CDR2 FYNNEI. The CDR3 extends over 13 amino acids. This chain's CDR3 is CASSGQLNTEAFF. CDR3 bases: TGTGCCAGCAGCGGACAGCTGAACACTGAAGCTTTCTTT.